This TCR beta chain derives from a study of shared clonotypes between healthy human individuals (dated by TCRdb to 2018 to 2021). About the investigation overall: Two women and a few men aged 18 to 49 years were included in the cohort. For each donor, three plates each were used for CD4 naive and CD4 memory, two plates were used for CD8 naive, and one plate was used for CD8 memory. To estimate repertoire size and how much clonotype sharing occurs between individuals, the study deeply sequenced the blood TCR repertoires of five or six healthy adults. Different laboratories and diverse techniques were used to prepare libraries and sequence TCR repertoires, to increase sequencing depth and limit assay-specific biases. Leukapheresis yielded between about 0.94 and 9 billion PBMCs per donor. Study-wide findings and limitations: The small number of donors limited the genetic and exposure-history diversity represented. Sampling was limited to blood, and TCR repertoires in tissue likely differ from TCR repertoires in blood. Even with the large sequencing depth, rarefaction of the sorted-subset datasets indicated that sequencing was incomplete. Clonotypes shared by all four sorted-subset donors showed higher generation probabilities than non-shared clonotypes. When four donors were compared, the shared fraction of clonotypes was around 5.1% for naive CD4, 3.5% for naive CD8, 2.3% for memory CD4, and 0.35% to 0.4% for memory CD8. Naive subsets generally had larger estimated clonotype richness than memory subsets did. Pairwise subsampling led to the expectation that sequencing depth would affect the degree of clonotype sharing among donors.

CD8 naive samples were CD45RO-negative cells positively selected for CCR7, giving a CD45RA+CCR7+ population that excluded TemRA cells. The donors were healthy, HIV-negative adults with no recently reported acute infections or vaccinations. All donors were Caucasian adults living in Nashville, Tennessee, USA. After blood collection by leukapheresis, PBMCs were isolated using Ficoll-Histopaque density gradient centrifugation and then cryopreserved in the vapor phase of liquid nitrogen. Analytical flow cytometry was used to check the purity and quantity of every magnetically sorted T cell population. Genomic DNA was isolated from each sorted fraction and quantified by UV absorbance on a Nanodrop 2000c. To note about this clone: The target of this receptor is not known. No base quality information exists; no much larger clone differs at one position.

TCR CDR3 regions were amplified from genomic DNA by multiplex PCR using the deep immunoSEQ assay. Genomic DNA extracted from each cell subset was distributed evenly over all wells of several immunoSEQ 96-well plates, and each plate served as one replicate. For sorted subsets, each replicate PCR was loaded with 200 ng genomic DNA, equivalent to 30,000 to 35,000 T cell genomes. Purified libraries were measured with a Qubit 3.0 fluorometer, size-checked on a Bioanalyzer 2100, and measured again with the KAPA Library Quantification kit. Every immunoSEQ 96-well plate was sequenced on a dedicated single-read 150-cycle Illumina NextSeq 550 flow cell. As for how the authors treated the data: Because only junctional sequences without quality scores were contained in the immunoSEQ output, filtering matching that applied to full-length reads could not be performed. Sequences were annotated with PyIR, a Python wrapper for IgBLAST v1.9, and V/J genes and CDR3 were assigned using IMGT germline references. Reads were removed for weak V/J assignments (E-value above 1e-6), missing CDR3, stop codons, out-of-frame junctions, or ambiguous translated residues. V3J clonotypes were defined by identical inferred V gene, J gene, and CDR3 amino acid sequence. Percentage overlap between repertoires was computed as shared unique clonotypes divided by the size of the smaller repertoire. Three approaches were used to assess repertoire richness: RTK rarefaction, the Chao1 estimator, and Recon v2.1 estimates of unobserved clonotypes. Generation probabilities for all TCRbeta clonotypes obtained by the gDNA method from several donors were computed using OLGA. Here the immuneACCESS table is served through TCRdb, limited to in-frame sequences with V and J called. Missing clones are a known gap in these copies; in checked studies unresolved V genes cover under half, and the rest lacks a known reason. The DNA gave D and trimming, while V, J and clone size come from that table. The sample table records millions of clones; approximately 94% of these occur just once. The leading ten clones occupy over 1.5% of the sample.

V is clipped by 5 bases and J by 3 bases, and the sequence between their germline boundaries is 16 bases long. The CDR3 has 15 amino acids, counting the end cysteine and phenylalanine. Only the CDR3 part of the read is kept: 45 bases, read in frame from the first base. The germline V gene (reference sequence) yields PRHDT for CDR1 and FYEKMQ for CDR2. The sequence links TRBV13 to TRBJ1-1; the D gene cannot be resolved reliably. Sequenced: naive CD8+ T cells from PBMCs. This specimen's cell subset or site label, per the study, means: CD45RA+CCR7+. The origin of this receptor is a young man in good health. Some clones in this sample may be carry-over from other donors' samples. The CDR3 reads as follows: CASSRRPGSDTEAFF. The DNA sequence follows: TGTGCCAGCAGCCGCCGTCCCGGTTCGGACACTGAAGCTTTCTTT.